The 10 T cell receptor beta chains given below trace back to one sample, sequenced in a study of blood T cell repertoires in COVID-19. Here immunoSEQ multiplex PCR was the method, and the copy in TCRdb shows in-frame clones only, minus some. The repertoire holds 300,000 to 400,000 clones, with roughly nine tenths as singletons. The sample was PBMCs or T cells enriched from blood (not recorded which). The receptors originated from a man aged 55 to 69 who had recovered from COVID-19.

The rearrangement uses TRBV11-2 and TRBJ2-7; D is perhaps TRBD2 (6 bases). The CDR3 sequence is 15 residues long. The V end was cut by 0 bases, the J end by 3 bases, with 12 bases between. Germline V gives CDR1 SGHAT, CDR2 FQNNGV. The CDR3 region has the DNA TGTGCCAGCAGCTTAGATCACCCGGGGGTCTACGAGCAGTACTTC. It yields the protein CASSLDHPGVYEQYF.

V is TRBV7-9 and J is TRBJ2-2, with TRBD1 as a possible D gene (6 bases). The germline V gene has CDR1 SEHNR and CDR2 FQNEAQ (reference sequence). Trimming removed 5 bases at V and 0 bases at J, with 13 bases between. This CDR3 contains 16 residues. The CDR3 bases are TGTGCCAGCAGCCTACTGGACAGTACGAACACCGGGGAGCTGTTTTTT. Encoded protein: CASSLLDSTNTGELFF. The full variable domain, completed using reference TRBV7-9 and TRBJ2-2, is DTGVSQNPRHKITKRGQNVTFRCDPISEHNRLYWYRQTLGQGPEFLTYFQNEAQLEKSRLLSDRFSAERPKGSFSTLEIQRTEQGDSAMYLCASSLLDSTNTGELFFGEGSRLTVL.

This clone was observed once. CDR3 nucleotide sequence: TGTGCCAGCAGCCTCACCGGGGGGACGGCCGATACGCAGTATTTT. This sequence encodes CASSLTGGTADTQYF. V and J are TRBV3-1 (or the pseudogene TRBV3-2) and TRBJ2-3; 7 nucleotides align to TRBD2. This CDR3 region has 15 residues. V was pared by 4 bases and J by 6 bases, with 10 bases of the junction left unmatched. Germline V gene lookup returns CDR1 LGHDT and CDR2 YNNKEL (reference sequence).

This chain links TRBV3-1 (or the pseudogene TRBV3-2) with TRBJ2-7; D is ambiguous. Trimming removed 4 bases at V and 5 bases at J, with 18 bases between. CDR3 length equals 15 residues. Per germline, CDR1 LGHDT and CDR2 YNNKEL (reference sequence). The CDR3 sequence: CASSLRVDNLDEQYF. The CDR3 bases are TGTGCCAGCAGCCTTAGAGTCGACAACCTCGACGAGCAGTACTTC.

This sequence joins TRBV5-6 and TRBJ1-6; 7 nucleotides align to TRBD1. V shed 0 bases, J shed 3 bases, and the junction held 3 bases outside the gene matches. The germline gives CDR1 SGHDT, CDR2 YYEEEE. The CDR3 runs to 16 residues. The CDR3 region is CASSLVRDSYNSPLHF. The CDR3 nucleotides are TGTGCCAGCAGCTTGGTTCGGGACAGCTATAATTCACCCCTCCACTTT.

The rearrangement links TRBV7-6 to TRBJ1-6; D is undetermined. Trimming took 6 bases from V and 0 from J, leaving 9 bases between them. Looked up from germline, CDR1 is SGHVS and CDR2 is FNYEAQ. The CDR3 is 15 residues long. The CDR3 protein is CASSAMASYNSPLHF. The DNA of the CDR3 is TGTGCCAGCAGTGCCATGGCCTCCTATAATTCACCCCTCCACTTT.

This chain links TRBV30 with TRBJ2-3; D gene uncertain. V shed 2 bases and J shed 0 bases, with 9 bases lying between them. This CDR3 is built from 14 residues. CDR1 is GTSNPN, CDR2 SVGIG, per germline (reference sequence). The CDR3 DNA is TGTGCCTGGAGTCCTGGGCGCAGCACAGATACGCAGTATTTT. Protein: CAWSPGRSTDTQYF.

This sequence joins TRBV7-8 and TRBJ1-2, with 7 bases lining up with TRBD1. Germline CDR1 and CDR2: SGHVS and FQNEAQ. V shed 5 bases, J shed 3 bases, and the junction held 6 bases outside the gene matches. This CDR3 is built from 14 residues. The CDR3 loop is CASSPETGHYGYTF. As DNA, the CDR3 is TGTGCCAGCAGCCCGGAGACAGGGCACTATGGCTACACCTTC.

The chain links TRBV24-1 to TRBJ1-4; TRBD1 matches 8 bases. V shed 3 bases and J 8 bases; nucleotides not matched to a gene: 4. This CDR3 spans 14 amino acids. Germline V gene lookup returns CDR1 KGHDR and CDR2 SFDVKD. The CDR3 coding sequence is TGTGCCACCAGTGATGCCCGGGACAGGGAAAAACTGTTTTTT. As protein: CATSDARDREKLFF.

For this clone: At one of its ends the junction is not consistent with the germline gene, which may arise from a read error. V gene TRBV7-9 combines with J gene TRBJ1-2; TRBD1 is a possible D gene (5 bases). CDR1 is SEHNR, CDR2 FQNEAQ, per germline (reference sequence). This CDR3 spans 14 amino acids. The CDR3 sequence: CASTIPGDHYSYTF. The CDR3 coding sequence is TGTGCCAGCACTATCCCGGGGGATCACTATAGCTACACCTTC.